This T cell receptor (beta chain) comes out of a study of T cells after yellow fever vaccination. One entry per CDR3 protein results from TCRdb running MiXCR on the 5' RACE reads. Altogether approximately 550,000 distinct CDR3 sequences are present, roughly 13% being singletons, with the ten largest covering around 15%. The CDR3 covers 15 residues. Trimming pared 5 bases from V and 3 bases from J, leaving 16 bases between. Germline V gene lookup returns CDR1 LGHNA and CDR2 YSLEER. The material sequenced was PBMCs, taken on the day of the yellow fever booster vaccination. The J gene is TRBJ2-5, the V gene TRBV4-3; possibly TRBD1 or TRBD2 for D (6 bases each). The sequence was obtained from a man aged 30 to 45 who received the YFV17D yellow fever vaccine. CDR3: CASSRKHRGEETQYF. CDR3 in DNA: TGCGCCAGCAGCAGGAAGCATAGGGGGGAAGAGACCCAGTACTTC.